This T cell receptor beta chain is from a study of cytomegalovirus exposure and HLA in healthy donors. With 5 bases clipped from V and 6 bases from J, the junction kept 15 bases outside the gene matches. The germline V gene has CDR1 SGHVS and CDR2 FQNEAQ. The CDR3 has 16 amino acids. The study's findings and limits: Later analysis identified several of the most significant clusters that appeared linked to common viral pathogens. Roughly even sequencing depth across donors was the assumption behind the presence/absence analyses.

As to this clone: Its matching antigen is unknown.

PCR amplification relied on 60 Vbeta primers (plus 13 Jbeta primers). The assay was immunoSEQ multiplex PCR, and TCRdb's table has in-frame clones only and misses some. The sample holds under 150,000 clones, around 68% seen once. The chain has TRBV7-8 and TRBJ2-7; 8 positions match TRBD1. Input material: PBMCs. The TCR comes from a woman in her forties in good health and CMV-seropositive. CDR3: CASSQEEGQGTTEQYF. Written as DNA, the CDR3 is TGTGCCAGCAGCCAGGAGGAAGGACAGGGAACGACCGAGCAGTACTTC.